Listed here are 20 T cell receptor beta chains from one sample, sequenced in a study of T cells after yellow fever vaccination. A single record per CDR3 protein comes from TCRdb applying MiXCR to the 5' RACE reads. This sample carries roughly 520,000 distinct CDR3 sequences, around a fifth of them seen once, and the ten largest clones take less than 20%. Sequencing was performed on PBMCs, taken roughly 23 days after the first yellow fever vaccination. The receptors shown here come from a man younger than 35 who received the YFV17D yellow fever vaccine.

This clonotype has a handful of counts. This chain links TRBV28 with TRBJ2-2, with 7 bases lining up with TRBD2. The CDR3 covers 13 residues. V shed 8 bases, J shed 12 bases, and the junction held 12 bases outside the gene matches. CDR1 and CDR2 from the germline V gene are MDHEN and SYDVKM. This CDR3 is CASCPAPAGQLFF. For the CDR3, the DNA is TGTGCCAGCTGCCCCGCCCCAGCGGGGCAGCTGTTTTTT.

The count of this clonotype is one. The chain has TRBV6-2 or TRBV6-3 and TRBJ1-4; tentative D call: TRBD1 (5 bases). The CDR3 extends over 17 amino acids. Germline V gene lookup returns CDR1 MNHEY and CDR2 SVGEGT. Trimming took off 6 bases at V and 2 bases at J, with 19 bases between the two ends. CDR3 sequence reads: CASSRRAPGRTNEKLFF. The CDR3 coding sequence is TGTGCCAGCAGCCGCCGGGCTCCGGGACGGACTAATGAAAAACTGTTTTTT.

This clonotype was seen only a few times. The gene calls are TRBV7-8 and TRBJ2-2; no definite D call. Trimming pared 2 bases from V and 6 bases from J, leaving 22 bases between. Germline values: CDR1 SGHVS, CDR2 FQNEAQ. The CDR3 is 18 residues long. CDR3 sequence (DNA): TGTGCCAGCAGCTTATTGGGCGAAGGCCCATCCTTATCCGGGGAGCTGTTTTTT. It yields the protein CASSLLGEGPSLSGELFF.

A few counts support this clonotype. The V gene is TRBV4-2, the J gene TRBJ1-4, with 8 bases aligning to TRBD1. Unmatched junction bases numbered 3, after V lost 3 bases and J lost 3 bases. Per the germline V gene, CDR1 is LGHNA and CDR2 is YNFKEQ. The CDR3 has 15 residues. CDR3 nucleotide sequence: TGTGCCAGCAGCCAGGCGACAGGGGCTAATGAAAAACTGTTTTTT. Protein product: CASSQATGANEKLFF.

This clonotype was observed a handful of times. The chain recombines TRBV4-2 with TRBJ2-3, with unresolved D. CDR1 and CDR2 from the germline V gene are LGHNA and YNFKEQ. CDR3 length equals 16 residues. The V gene lost 0 bases and the J gene lost 1 base, with 11 bases spanning the gap. CDR3 in amino acids: CASSQDGKGGTDTQYF. The CDR3 DNA sequence: TGTGCCAGCAGCCAAGATGGAAAGGGTGGCACAGATACGCAGTATTTT.

This clonotype was seen a few times. The J gene is TRBJ1-1, the V gene TRBV10-3, with 9 positions matching TRBD1. Germline lookup yields CDR1 ENHRY and CDR2 SYGVKD. The CDR3 contains 17 residues. J was trimmed by 0 bases and V by 4 bases; bases with no gene match: 9. The CDR3 sequence is CAISGGLGTGLNTEAFF. DNA of the CDR3: TGTGCCATCAGTGGCGGACTGGGGACAGGGTTGAACACTGAAGCTTTCTTT.

This clonotype was observed a few times. The rearrangement uses TRBV18 and TRBJ2-3; the D gene is possibly TRBD1 (6 bases). Germline assignment: CDR1 KGHSH and CDR2 LQKENI. V gave up 8 bases and J gave up 0 bases, with 15 bases separating them. The CDR3 extends over 15 amino acids. The CDR3 DNA is TGTGCCAGCACCCGGCGGCAGGGGAGCACAGATACGCAGTATTTT. It specifies CASTRRQGSTDTQYF. Using reference TRBV18 and TRBJ2-3 for the parts outside the CDR3, the full variable domain is NAGVMQNPRHLVRRRGQEARLRCSPMKGHSHVYWYRQLPEEGLKFMVYLQKENIIDESGMPKERFSAEFPKEGPSILRIQQVVRGDSAAYFCASTRRQGSTDTQYFGPGTRLTVL.

This clonotype was seen more than once but under ten times. J is TRBJ2-1 and V is TRBV24-1; the D gene is possibly TRBD1 (5 bases). Per the germline V gene, CDR1 is KGHDR and CDR2 is SFDVKD. The CDR3 length is 13 residues. Trimming left V 7 bases short and J 8 bases short, with 14 bases between. Written as DNA, the CDR3 is TGTGCCACCAGCCTGGGGCCACGGGATGAGCAGTTCTTC. It translates to CATSLGPRDEQFF.

This clonotype was picked up a small number of times. CDR3 nucleotides: TGCAGCGTTGAAGGGGACAGGTCGAATAGCTACGAGCAGTACTTC. The encoded protein is CSVEGDRSNSYEQYF. V usage is TRBV29-1 and J usage is TRBJ2-7; 8 bases fit TRBD1. Germline CDR1 reads SQVTM; CDR2 reads ANQGSEA. After removal of 1 base from V and 3 bases from J, the junction contained 8 bases not matched to a gene. The CDR3 has 15 amino acids.

The rearrangement uses TRBV24-1 and TRBJ2-2; D call uncertain. CDR3 length: 14 amino acids. CDR1 is KGHDR and CDR2 is SFDVKD in the germline V gene. The V gene lost 4 bases and the J gene lost 7 bases, with 12 bases spanning the gap. The CDR3 coding sequence is TGTGCCACCAGTGACCCGTCTAGGAGCGGGGAGCTGTTTTTT. Its protein product is CATSDPSRSGELFF.

J is TRBJ2-1 and V is TRBV6-1, with 9 bases fitting TRBD2. The CDR3 is 17 amino acids. CDR1 and CDR2 from the germline V gene are MNHNS and SASEGT. The J segment lost 9 bases and the V segment lost 5 bases, leaving 17 bases of the junction unmatched. The CDR3 DNA reads as TGTGCCAGCAGTCGCCGTGGGCTAGCGGGGAATCTTCTTGAGCAGTTCTTC. It codes for CASSRRGLAGNLLEQFF.

This clonotype occurred a few times. V and J are TRBV4-1 and TRBJ2-1; 13 positions agree with TRBD2. V lost 0 bases to trimming and J lost 9 bases; unmatched junction nucleotides: 17. Per the germline V gene, CDR1 is MGHRA and CDR2 is YSYEKL. The CDR3 has 20 residues. CDR3 region: CASSQEKAATSGGFLFEQFF. The CDR3 DNA reads TGCGCCAGCAGCCAAGAGAAGGCAGCGACTAGCGGGGGGTTTTTGTTTGAGCAGTTCTTC.

The V and J genes are TRBV2 and TRBJ1-1, with D maybe TRBD1 (6 bases). The CDR3 totals 14 residues. Trimming took off 4 bases at V and 3 bases at J, with 12 bases between the two ends. CDR1 is SNHLY and CDR2 is FYNNEI in the germline V gene. The CDR3 bases are TGTGCCAGCAGTGGCCGGGGGCCGTACACTGAAGCTTTCTTT. Its protein is CASSGRGPYTEAFF.

The chain employs TRBV2 and TRBJ2-7, with 9 bases fitting TRBD1. The V segment lost 8 bases and the J segment 7 bases; nucleotides outside the gene matches: 9. This CDR3 region has 13 residues. Per germline, CDR1 SNHLY and CDR2 FYNNEI. CDR3 nucleotide sequence: TGTGCCAGCTGTTACCGGGACAGGGAAGAGCAGTACTTC. Encoded protein: CASCYRDREEQYF.

This clonotype was recorded a few times. V is TRBV4-3 and J is TRBJ1-1; D is undetermined. The CDR3 loop spans 12 amino acids. Trimming took 4 bases from V and 7 from J, leaving 10 bases between them. CDR1 and CDR2 (germline): LGHNA, YSLEER. The CDR3 nucleotides are TGCGCCAGCAGCCTCAGTAGTGGTGAAGCTTTCTTT. Amino acid sequence: CASSLSSGEAFF.

Only a few counts were recorded for this clonotype. This rearrangement joins TRBV6-1 to TRBJ1-1; 8 bases are shared with TRBD1. CDR1 is MNHNS and CDR2 is SASEGT in the germline V gene. V shed 7 bases, J shed 5 bases, and the junction held 6 bases outside the gene matches. The CDR3 loop spans 13 amino acids. CDR3 DNA: TGTGCCAGCACTCTGACAGGGGAGACTGAAGCTTTCTTT. It codes for CASTLTGETEAFF.

This chain connects TRBV10-3 to TRBJ2-3, with D possibly TRBD2 on 6 matching bases. The CDR3 contains 12 residues. Germline CDR1 ENHRY, CDR2 SYGVKD. V was cut by 6 bases and J by 4 bases, with 8 bases left in between. CDR3 sequence (DNA): TGTGCCATCAGGGGAGGATCAGATACGCAGTATTTT. Translated: CAIRGGSDTQYF.

The sample holds a few counts of this clonotype. The chain combines TRBV7-9 with TRBJ2-3; 11 bases match TRBD2. Trimming removed 8 bases from V and 4 bases from J; junction bases left unmatched: 8. Germline CDR1 reads SEHNR; CDR2 reads FQNEAQ (reference sequence). The CDR3 spans 15 residues. CDR3 region: CASSQTSGVPDTQYF. The DNA for the CDR3 is TGTGCCAGCTCTCAGACTAGCGGGGTGCCAGATACGCAGTATTTT.

This clonotype was counted ten times or more. The chain combines TRBV9 with TRBJ2-5; D remains ambiguous. Germline CDR1 and CDR2: SGDLS and YYNGEE. Trimming shortened V by 5 bases and J by 5 bases, and 10 bases separated the two germline ends. CDR3 size: 12 residues. The CDR3 nucleotides read TGTGCCAGCAGGGGCCTCTCTGAGACCCAGTACTTC. It specifies CASRGLSETQYF.

As to this clonotype: The junction and the germline gene differ at one end; a read error may be behind it. This chain links TRBV12-3 or TRBV12-4 with TRBJ2-7, with 7 bases aligning to TRBD1. The CDR3 is 12 residues long. The CDR3 loop reads CASSFNLDRLHF. For the CDR3, the DNA is TGTGCCAGCAGTTTTAATCTGGACAGGTTGCACTTC.